The rows below give T cell receptor beta chains drawn from one sample of a study of T cells after yellow fever vaccination. TCRdb reprocessed the 5' RACE reads via MiXCR and lists one record per CDR3 protein. Among roughly 160,000 distinct CDR3 sequences, approximately 9.9% were seen once, and the ten largest hold under 40%. The starting material was CD8+ T cells sorted from PBMCs, obtained 45 days after the yellow fever booster vaccination. All receptors derive from a man younger than 35 who received the YFV17D yellow fever vaccine. The CDR3 runs from the conserved cysteine through the conserved F or W. The D gene is left open where the match is weak. The size of a clone is reported for some rows only, either as once, few or many, or as a class for expanded clones.

size	J	V	D	DNA	CDR3
few	TRBJ1-2	TRBV2	NA	TGTGCCAGACCTTCAATAACGGCGGGGGCCACCGTGGGTGGCTACACCTTC	CARPSITAGATVGGYTF
NA	TRBJ1-4	TRBV6-5	NA	TGTGCCAGCAGTTACTTCGGCAGTTCTAATGAAAAACTGTTTTTT	CASSYFGSSNEKLFF
few	TRBJ2-5	TRBV5-6	NA	TGTGCCAGCAGTCCCGACAGGGAGGGAGAAGAGACCCAGTACTTC	CASSPDREGEETQYF
NA	TRBJ1-1	TRBV15	NA	TGTGCCACCAGCAGACCCCCGGGAGGAATAACTGAAGCTTTCTTT	CATSRPPGGITEAFF
many	TRBJ2-5	TRBV7-9	TRBD2	TGTGCCAGCACCCGGGAGGAGCGGGGAGAGACCCAGTACTTC	CASTREERGETQYF
NA	TRBJ2-1	TRBV7-3	NA	TGTGCCAGCAGCTTAACCAGCGGGCTAAAGTACAATGAGCAGTTCTTC	CASSLTSGLKYNEQFF
few	TRBJ1-3	TRBV5-1	TRBD1	TGCGCCAGCAGCCCCGGGACAGACTCTGGAAACACCATATATTTT	CASSPGTDSGNTIYF
many	TRBJ2-7	TRBV21-1	NA	TGTGCCAGCCTTAACAGGGGCCCCTACTACGAGCAGTACTTC	CASLNRGPYYEQYF
NA	TRBJ2-1	TRBV9	TRBD1	TGTGCCAGCCGCGGACCGGGACAGCCCTACAATGAGCAGTTCTTC	CASRGPGQPYNEQFF
few	TRBJ2-1	TRBV6-2/TRBV6-3	TRBD2	TGTGCCAGCACCGAAGCCCGCGGGGGAGATTACAATGAGCAGTTCTTC	CASTEARGGDYNEQFF
few	TRBJ2-2	TRBV2	NA	TGTGCCGGCGGAGGGGACGCGAACACCGGGGAGCTGTTTTTT	CAGGGDANTGELFF
few	TRBJ2-2	TRBV7-9	NA	TGTGCCAGCAGCAAGATAGCGCTACTGAACACCGGGGAGCTGTTTTTT	CASSKIALLNTGELFF
NA	TRBJ2-5	TRBV29-1	TRBD2	TGCAGCGTAGCGGGGGGATGGGGGTATAAAGAGACCCAGTACTTC	CSVAGGWGYKETQYF
NA	TRBJ1-1	TRBV4-3	NA	TGCGCCAGCAGCCAAGATGTGGGATTTCAAGTACCAGCTTTCTTT	CASSQDVGFQVPAFF
NA	TRBJ2-7	TRBV19	NA	TGTGCCAGTAGCCCAGGGAGGACCTACGAGCAGTACTTC	CASSPGRTYEQYF
few	TRBJ2-1	TRBV7-8	TRBD2	TGTGCCAGCAGCTTAGGTAGCGGGGGCCACTCCTACAATGAGCAGTTCTTC	CASSLGSGGHSYNEQFF
NA	TRBJ2-3	TRBV12-3/TRBV12-4	NA	TGTGCCAGCACTCCCGACGCGGGTCCGTCAGATACGCAGTATTTT	CASTPDAGPSDTQYF